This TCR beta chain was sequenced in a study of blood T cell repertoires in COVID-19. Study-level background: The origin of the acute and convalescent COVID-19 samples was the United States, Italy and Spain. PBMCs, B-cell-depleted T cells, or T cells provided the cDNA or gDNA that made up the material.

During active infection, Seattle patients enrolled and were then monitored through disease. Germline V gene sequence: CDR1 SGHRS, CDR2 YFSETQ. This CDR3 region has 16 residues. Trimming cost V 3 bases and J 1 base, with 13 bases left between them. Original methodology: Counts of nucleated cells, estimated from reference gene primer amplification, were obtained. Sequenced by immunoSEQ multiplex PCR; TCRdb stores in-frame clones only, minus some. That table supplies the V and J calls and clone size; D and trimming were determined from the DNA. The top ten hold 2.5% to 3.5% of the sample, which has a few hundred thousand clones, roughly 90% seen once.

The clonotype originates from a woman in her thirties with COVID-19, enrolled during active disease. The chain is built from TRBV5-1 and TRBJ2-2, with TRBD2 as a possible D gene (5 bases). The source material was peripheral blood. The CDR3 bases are TGCGCCAGCAGCTCTCCCTGGGAGTTGAACACCGGGGAGCTGTTTTTT. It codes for CASSSPWELNTGELFF.